The rows below give T cell receptor beta chains drawn from one sample of a study of metastatic and nonmetastatic thyroid tumors. TCRdb re-called clones via MiXCR from the PCR reads. The sample has nearly 35,000 clones, under 20% seen once. Sample: blood. These receptors all stem from a female donor with papillary thyroid cancer or a benign thyroid nodule (not recorded which). Some clones in this sample may be carry-over from other donors' samples. Each CDR3 is given with its conserved first and last residue. Fields, in order: J gene, clone size, D gene, V gene, CDR3 DNA, CDR3 protein. A D gene is named only where the DNA matches it firmly. A clone size is listed for some rows: how often the clone was seen (once, few, many), or a class if it is expanded.

TRBJ1-1	many	.	TRBV7-9	TGTGCCAGCAGTCCGGGACAACCGATGAACACTGAAGCTTTCTTT	CASSPGQPMNTEAFF
TRBJ2-7	many	.	TRBV6-5	TGTGCCAGCAGTTACTCGGAGTCTTACGAGCAGTACTTC	CASSYSESYEQYF
TRBJ1-2	many	TRBD1	TRBV18	TGTGCCAGCTCACTGGGACAGGGGAACTATGGCTACACCTTC	CASSLGQGNYGYTF
TRBJ2-7	.	.	TRBV7-9	TGTGCCAGCAGCCCTGCGGGATACAACTACGAGCAGTACTTC	CASSPAGYNYEQYF
TRBJ2-3	many	TRBD2	TRBV20-1	TGCAGTGCTAGTAAGGAGACTAGCCTAAGGGGAGATACGCAGTATTTT	CSASKETSLRGDTQYF
TRBJ1-2	many	TRBD1	TRBV12-5	TGTGCTAGTGGTTGGTCCCCAGGGGGTGGCTATGGCTACACCTTC	CASGWSPGGGYGYTF
TRBJ2-3	many	.	TRBV9	TGTGCCAGCAGCGTAGGGTCCCTCTCCACAGATACGCAGTATTTT	CASSVGSLSTDTQYF
TRBJ2-2	many	TRBD1	TRBV12-3/TRBV12-4	TGTGCCAGCAGGGAAAGACAGGGGGCGACCGGGGAGCTGTTTTTT	CASRERQGATGELFF
TRBJ2-3	medium-sized	TRBD2	TRBV15	TGTGCCACCAGCAGAGGGGAGCGGGAAACGGATACGCAGTATTTT	CATSRGERETDTQYF
TRBJ2-3	many	.	TRBV28	TGTGCCAGCAGTTTAACCAGATCCTACACAGATACGCAGTATTTT	CASSLTRSYTDTQYF
TRBJ2-1	few	.	TRBV2	TGTGCCACCAGCAGAGGCAGATACAATGAGCAGTTCTTC	CATSRGRYNEQFF
TRBJ2-1	medium-sized	TRBD2	TRBV11-3	TGTGCCAGCAGCTTAGGTAAACGCGGACTAGCGGGAGTATCACCGTTCTTC	CASSLGKRGLAGVSPFF
TRBJ2-1	many	TRBD2	TRBV25-1	TGTGCCAGCAGTGGTGCGGGAGCGCAGAATGAGCAGTTCTTC	CASSGAGAQNEQFF
TRBJ2-1	.	.	TRBV11-2	TGTGCCAGCAGCTTAGGGAACAATGAGCAGTTCTTC	CASSLGNNEQFF
TRBJ2-3	.	TRBD2	TRBV6-2/TRBV6-3	TGTGTCAGCAGACAACTAGCGGGAGGAGGTACTCAGTATTTT	CVSRQLAGGGTQYF
TRBJ2-1	many	.	TRBV6-2/TRBV6-3	TGTGCCAGCAGTCCGGACAGCCCTTACAATGAGCAGTTCTTC	CASSPDSPYNEQFF
TRBJ1-5	few	.	TRBV19	TGTGCCAGTAGTCACCCCCTAGAGGGAAATCAGCCCCAGCATTTT	CASSHPLEGNQPQHF
TRBJ2-1	many	TRBD2	TRBV7-9	TGTGCCAGCAGCTTAGTAGCGGGAGTCAATGAGCAGTTCTTC	CASSLVAGVNEQFF
TRBJ1-2	many	.	TRBV29-1	TGCAGCGTTGGGTTGGGAGTTGGCTATGGCTACACCTTC	CSVGLGVGYGYTF
TRBJ1-5	many	.	TRBV30	TGTGCCTGGACCGAGGGGTCCAATAGCAATCAGCCCCAGCATTTT	CAWTEGSNSNQPQHF
TRBJ1-1	many	.	TRBV5-6	TGTGCCAACAGCCTTGGCACTGAAGCTTTCTTT	CANSLGTEAFF
TRBJ2-7	few	TRBD1	TRBV6-1	TGTGCCAGCAGGCCGGGACAGGGAACGACCTACGAGCAGTACTTC	CASRPGQGTTYEQYF
TRBJ1-3	many	.	TRBV7-2	TGTGCCAGCAGACCAGGGACTGGTTTAGGCACCATATATTTT	CASRPGTGLGTIYF
TRBJ2-5	.	.	TRBV15	TGTGCCACCAGCCCACGACCGGAGACCCAGTACTTC	CATSPRPETQYF
TRBJ1-1	.	.	TRBV7-9	TGTGCCAGCAACCCCTCGACGGGAATGAACACTGAAGCTTTCTTT	CASNPSTGMNTEAFF
TRBJ1-5	medium-sized	.	TRBV11-2	TGTGCCAGCAGCTTAAGCAGGGCGGGAAGCAATCAGCCCCAGCATTTT	CASSLSRAGSNQPQHF
TRBJ2-7	.	.	TRBV11-2	TGTGCCAGCAGTACAACAGGGGGGGGCTACGAGCAGTACTTC	CASSTTGGGYEQYF
TRBJ1-4	many	TRBD1	TRBV27	TGTGCCAGCAGTCCTGGACAGGGGGCGTGGGAAAAACTGTTTTTT	CASSPGQGAWEKLFF
TRBJ1-5	many	.	TRBV24-1	TGTGCCACCAGTGATGTAAATCAGCCCCAGCATTTT	CATSDVNQPQHF
TRBJ2-3	many	.	TRBV20-1	TGCAGTGCGTCCTCAGGAGGCACAGATACGCAGTATTTT	CSASSGGTDTQYF
TRBJ2-2	many	.	TRBV30	TGTGCCTGGAGTGTACAATGGGCCGGGGAGCTGTTTTTT	CAWSVQWAGELFF
TRBJ2-1	few	.	TRBV2	TGTGTCAGCAGCCCCGGGGGTGGGTCCTACAATGAGCAGTTCTTC	CVSSPGGGSYNEQFF
TRBJ1-2	few	.	TRBV10-3	TGTGCCATCAGTGGGACCCCGGACCATGGCTACACCTTC	CAISGTPDHGYTF
TRBJ2-1	many	.	TRBV11-3	TGTGCCAGCAGCTTAGACGCCATGCCGGCCTACAATGAGCAGTTCTTC	CASSLDAMPAYNEQFF
TRBJ1-1	few	TRBD1	TRBV6-1	TGTGCCAGCAGGGTGACAGGGGCCAACACTGAAGCTTTCTTT	CASRVTGANTEAFF
TRBJ1-1	.	.	TRBV30	TGTGCCTGGAGAAAAACATGGGGCAGCGATGAAGCTTTCTTT	CAWRKTWGSDEAFF
TRBJ1-2	many	TRBD1	TRBV12-3/TRBV12-4	TGTGCCAGTACGCCGGGGACAGGGCATGGCTACACCTTC	CASTPGTGHGYTF
TRBJ1-5	.	.	TRBV28	TGTGCCAGCAGACATAGCAATCAGCCCCAGCATTTT	CASRHSNQPQHF
TRBJ2-7	.	.	TRBV5-1	TGCGCCAGCAGCTGGGACCCGGCTAGCTTGGTCTACGAGCAGTACTTC	CASSWDPASLVYEQYF
TRBJ2-1	many	TRBD2	TRBV11-3	TGTGCCAGCGGACTGACTAGCGGGAGCTTGTATGAGCAGTTCTTC	CASGLTSGSLYEQFF
TRBJ2-7	many	TRBD2	TRBV20-1	TGCAGTGCCACCCTTGGGGGAGGGAGGGGCGAGCAGTACTTC	CSATLGGGRGEQYF
TRBJ1-2	few	.	TRBV6-2/TRBV6-3	TGTGCCAGCAGTTACCTTTTGGCTAACTATGGCTACACCTTC	CASSYLLANYGYTF
TRBJ2-1	many	.	TRBV27	TGTGCCAGCAACGGACTCTCCTACAATGAGCAGTTCTTC	CASNGLSYNEQFF
TRBJ2-7	many	.	TRBV14	TGTGCCAGCAGCCGTAAGCGAACCTACGAGCAGTACTTC	CASSRKRTYEQYF
TRBJ2-5	medium-sized	.	TRBV7-8	TGTGCCAGCAGCTCTGGGACGGGAGCCCAGTACTTC	CASSSGTGAQYF
TRBJ2-4	few	.	TRBV27	TGTGCCAGCAGTTCCAGGGGCAGTATAGCCATAAACATTCATTACTTC	CASSSRGSIAINIHYF
TRBJ2-7	few	TRBD1	TRBV6-2/TRBV6-3	TGTGCCAGCAGTTACTCGACAGGGGGCTCCTACGAGCAGTACTTC	CASSYSTGGSYEQYF
TRBJ2-7	.	.	TRBV4-2	TGTGCCAGCAGCCCTCTTGAGGGAGGGGGGTTTGGGATAAGACCCGAGCAGTACTTC	CASSPLEGGGFGIRPEQYF
TRBJ2-5	many	TRBD2	TRBV7-9	TGTGCCAGCAGCTTGTTATCCCCCGGGAGGTTTCGAGAGACCCAGTACTTC	CASSLLSPGRFRETQYF
TRBJ2-5	many	.	TRBV20-1	TGCAGTGCTAGAATTACGGGGGAGGAGACCCAGTACTTC	CSARITGEETQYF
TRBJ2-1	medium-sized	.	TRBV6-2/TRBV6-3	TGTGCCAGCAGTCTTCTAGGCGGCGAGCAGTTCTTC	CASSLLGGEQFF